This entry lists 4 T cell receptor beta chains sequenced from one sample in a study of CD8+CD57+ T cells in acquired aplastic anemia. TCR beta VDJ and CDR3 profiling used genomic DNA as template. One entry per CDR3 protein results from TCRdb running MiXCR on the reads. The sample lists hundreds of thousands of distinct CDR3 sequences, around 45% occurring once. Patients picked for sequencing had shown CD8+CD57+ cell expansion detected by flow cytometry. Sequencing was performed on sorted CD4+, CD8+, or CD8+CD57+ T cells (not recorded which) from PBMCs. The source of these receptors is a human donor with aplastic anemia.

The chain employs TRBV20-1 and TRBJ2-1, with 9 bases lining up with TRBD2. V was pared by 1 base and J by 1 base, with 2 bases of the junction left unmatched. The CDR3 is made up of 15 amino acids. The germline CDR1 and CDR2 sequences are DFQATT and SNEGSKA (reference sequence). Here the CDR3 DNA reads TGCAGTGCTAGAGGTAGCGGGAGATCCTACAATGAGCAGTTCTTC. The encoded protein is CSARGSGRSYNEQFF.

This clonotype was seen ten or more times. The chain recombines TRBV6-6 with TRBJ1-5; D unresolved. The CDR3 has 14 residues. The germline CDR1 and CDR2 sequences are MNHNY and SVGAGI (reference sequence). Trimming left V 8 bases short and J 0 bases short, with 11 bases between. CDR3 in amino acids: CASLPRGSNQPQHF. CDR3 bases: TGTGCCAGCCTTCCCCGCGGTAGCAATCAGCCCCAGCATTTT.

The J gene is TRBJ1-2, the V gene TRBV4-1, with D possibly TRBD1 on 5 matching bases. Germline CDR1 MGHRA, CDR2 YSYEKL. Trimming took off 7 bases at V and 12 bases at J, with 9 bases between the two ends. The CDR3 totals 9 residues. The CDR3 loop reads CASTGGNTF. DNA of the CDR3: TGCGCCAGCACGGGGGGAAACACCTTC.

This clonotype was detected many times. The genes are TRBV19 and TRBJ1-1; D is uncertain. V dropped 3 bases and J dropped 5 bases, with 7 bases sitting between them. The germline V gene encodes CDR1 LNHDA and CDR2 SQIVND (reference sequence). The CDR3 runs 12 residues. The CDR3 bases are TGTGCCAGTAGTATGGGGTGGACTGAAGCTTTCTTT. Protein sequence: CASSMGWTEAFF.